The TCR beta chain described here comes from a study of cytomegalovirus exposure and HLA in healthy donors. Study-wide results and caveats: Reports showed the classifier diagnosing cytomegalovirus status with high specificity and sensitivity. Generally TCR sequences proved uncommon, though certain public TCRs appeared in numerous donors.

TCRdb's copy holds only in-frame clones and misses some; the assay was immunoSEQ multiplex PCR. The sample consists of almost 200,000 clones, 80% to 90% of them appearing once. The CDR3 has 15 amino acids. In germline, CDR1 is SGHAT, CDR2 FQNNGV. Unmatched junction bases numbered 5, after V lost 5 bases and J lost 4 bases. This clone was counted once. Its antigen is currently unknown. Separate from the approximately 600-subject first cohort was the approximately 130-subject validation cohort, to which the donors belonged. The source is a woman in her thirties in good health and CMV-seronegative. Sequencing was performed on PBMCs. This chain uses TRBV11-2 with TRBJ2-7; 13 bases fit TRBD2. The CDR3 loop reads CASSIGLAGVYEQYF. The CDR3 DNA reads TGTGCCAGCAGCATAGGACTAGCGGGAGTGTACGAGCAGTACTTC.